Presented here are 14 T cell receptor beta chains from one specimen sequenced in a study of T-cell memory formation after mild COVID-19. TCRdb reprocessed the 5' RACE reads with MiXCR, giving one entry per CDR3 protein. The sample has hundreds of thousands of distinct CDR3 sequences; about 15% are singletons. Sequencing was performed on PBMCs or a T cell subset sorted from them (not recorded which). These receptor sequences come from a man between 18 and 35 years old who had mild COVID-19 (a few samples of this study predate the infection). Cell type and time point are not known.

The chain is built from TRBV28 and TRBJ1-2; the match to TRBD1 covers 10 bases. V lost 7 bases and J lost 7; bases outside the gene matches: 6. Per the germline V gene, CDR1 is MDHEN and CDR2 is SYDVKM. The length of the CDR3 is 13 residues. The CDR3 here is CASTRQGAGGYTF. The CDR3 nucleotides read TGTGCCAGCACCCGACAGGGGGCAGGTGGCTACACCTTC.

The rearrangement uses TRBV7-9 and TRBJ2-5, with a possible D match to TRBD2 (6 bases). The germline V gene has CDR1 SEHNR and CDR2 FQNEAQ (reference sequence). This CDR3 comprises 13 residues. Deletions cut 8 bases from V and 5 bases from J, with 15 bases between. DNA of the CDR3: TGTGCCAGCGCGAAGGGAGGAAGGGAGACCCAGTACTTC. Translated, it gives CASAKGGRETQYF. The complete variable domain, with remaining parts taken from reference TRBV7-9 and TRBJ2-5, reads DTGVSQNPRHKITKRGQNVTFRCDPISEHNRLYWYRQTLGQGPEFLTYFQNEAQLEKSRLLSDRFSAERPKGSFSTLEIQRTEQGDSAMYLCASAKGGRETQYFGPGTRLLVL.

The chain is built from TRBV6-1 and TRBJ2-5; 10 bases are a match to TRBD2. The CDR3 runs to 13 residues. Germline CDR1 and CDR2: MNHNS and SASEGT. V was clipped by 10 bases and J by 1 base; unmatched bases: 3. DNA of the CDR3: TGTGCCATCAGGACTAGCGGCCAAGAGACCCAGTACTTC. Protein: CAIRTSGQETQYF.

Written as DNA, the CDR3 is TGTGCCAGCACCAAAGGGACTAGCGGAACCCAAGAGACCCAGTACTTC. It encodes CASTKGTSGTQETQYF. The chain employs TRBV5-4 and TRBJ2-5; 11 bases map to TRBD2. The V gene end was trimmed by 6 bases and the J gene end by 1 base; junction bases not matched to a gene: 8. CDR3 length: 16 amino acids. Germline CDR1 SGHNT, CDR2 YYREEE (reference sequence).

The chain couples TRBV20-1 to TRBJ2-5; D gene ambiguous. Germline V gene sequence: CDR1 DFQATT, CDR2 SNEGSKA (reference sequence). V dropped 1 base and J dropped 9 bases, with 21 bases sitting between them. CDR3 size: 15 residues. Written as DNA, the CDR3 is TGCAGTGCTAGAGGTCAGGACGGGTCCCCAGCGTCCCAGTACTTC. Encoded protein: CSARGQDGSPASQYF.

CDR3 residues: CASSQDHGASKNIQYF. CDR3 coding DNA: TGCGCCAGCAGCCAAGATCACGGGGCCTCCAAAAACATTCAGTACTTC. The rearrangement links TRBV4-3 to TRBJ2-4, with D perhaps assigned TRBD1 or TRBD2 (5 bases each). Per the germline V gene, CDR1 is LGHNA and CDR2 is YSLEER. The CDR3 length is 16 residues. With 0 bases removed from V and 2 bases from J, the gap between germline ends came to 11 bases.

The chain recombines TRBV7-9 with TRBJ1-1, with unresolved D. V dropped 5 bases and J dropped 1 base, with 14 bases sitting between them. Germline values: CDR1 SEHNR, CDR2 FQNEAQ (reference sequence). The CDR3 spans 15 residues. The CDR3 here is CASSAMRLRNTEAFF. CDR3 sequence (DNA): TGTGCCAGCAGCGCGATGAGACTGCGGAACACTGAAGCTTTCTTT.

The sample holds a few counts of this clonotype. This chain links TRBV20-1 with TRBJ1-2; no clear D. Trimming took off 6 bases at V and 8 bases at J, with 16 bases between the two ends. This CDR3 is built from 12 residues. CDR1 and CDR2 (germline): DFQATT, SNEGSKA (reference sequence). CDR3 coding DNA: TGCAGTGCCGCCCCCCAGACTCGGGGCTACACCTTC. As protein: CSAAPQTRGYTF.

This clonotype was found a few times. The DNA for the CDR3 is TGTGCCACCAGACTAGCGGGGAGCACAGATACGCAGTATTTT. This codes for CATRLAGSTDTQYF. This chain joins TRBV10-3 and TRBJ2-3; TRBD2 aligns across 11 bases. Germline CDR1 and CDR2: ENHRY and SYGVKD. This CDR3 has 14 residues. The J segment lost 0 bases and the V segment lost 10 bases, leaving 3 bases of the junction unmatched.

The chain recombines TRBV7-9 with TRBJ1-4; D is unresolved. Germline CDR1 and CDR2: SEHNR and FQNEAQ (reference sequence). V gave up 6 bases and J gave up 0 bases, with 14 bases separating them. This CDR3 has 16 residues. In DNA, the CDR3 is TGTGCCAGCAGACGAGATTACCTGTCAACTAATGAAAAACTGTTTTTT. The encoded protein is CASRRDYLSTNEKLFF.

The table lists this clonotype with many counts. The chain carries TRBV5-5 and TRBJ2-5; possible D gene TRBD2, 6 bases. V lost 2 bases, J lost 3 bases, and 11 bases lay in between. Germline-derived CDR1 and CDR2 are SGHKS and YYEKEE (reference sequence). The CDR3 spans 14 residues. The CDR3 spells CASSLGGWEETQYF. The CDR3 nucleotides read TGTGCCAGCAGCTTAGGAGGGTGGGAAGAGACCCAGTACTTC.

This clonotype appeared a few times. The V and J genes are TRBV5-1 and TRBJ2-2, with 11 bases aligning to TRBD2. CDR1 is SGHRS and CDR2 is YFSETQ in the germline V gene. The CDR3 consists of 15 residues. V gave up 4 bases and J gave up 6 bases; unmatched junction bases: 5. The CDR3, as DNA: TGCGCCAGCAGCGATCTAGCGGGGGGAGCCGGGGAGCTGTTTTTT. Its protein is CASSDLAGGAGELFF.

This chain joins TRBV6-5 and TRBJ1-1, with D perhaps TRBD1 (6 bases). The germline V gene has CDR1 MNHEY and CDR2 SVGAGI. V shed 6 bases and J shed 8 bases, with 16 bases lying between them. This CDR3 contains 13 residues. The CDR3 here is CASRQGFDGEAFF. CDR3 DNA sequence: TGTGCCAGCAGACAGGGATTCGACGGGGAAGCTTTCTTT.

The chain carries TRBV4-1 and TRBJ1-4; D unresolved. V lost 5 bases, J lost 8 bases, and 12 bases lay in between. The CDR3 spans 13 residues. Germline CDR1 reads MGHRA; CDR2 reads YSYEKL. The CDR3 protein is CASSLRESEKLFF. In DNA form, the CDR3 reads TGCGCCAGCAGCTTGAGGGAGAGCGAAAAACTGTTTTTT.